This TCR beta chain was obtained from a study of cytomegalovirus exposure and HLA in healthy donors. Study details: Within an early data release were about 85 million unique TCRs drawn from HLA-typed donors.

A multiplex PCR was run with 60 Vbeta primers and 13 Jbeta primers. Clones were read by immunoSEQ multiplex PCR, and TCRdb kept only the in-frame ones, dropping some. Among about 120,000 clones, about 70% were seen once, and the ten largest hold approximately 2%. General study findings and limits: Earlier results showed most TCR beta V segments being productive about 90% or about 30% of the time. The study carried out a later analysis of TCR beta sequences. It associated 16,951 of them with specific HLA alleles at a false discovery rate of 0.05. Most observed TCR sequences were rare, whereas some public TCRs were detected in many donors.

There are 14 residues in the CDR3. The germline V gene has CDR1 KGHSH and CDR2 LQKENI. V was trimmed by 0 bases and J by 2 bases, leaving 6 bases between them. On this clone itself: No antigen is known for it.

The receptor comes from a human donor in good health. The J gene is TRBJ2-3, the V gene TRBV18, with D perhaps matching TRBD2 (5 bases). The sequencing input was PBMCs. CDR3 sequence: CASSPPEATDTQYF. DNA of the CDR3: TGTGCCAGCTCACCACCGGAGGCCACAGATACGCAGTATTTT. Variable domain in full (rest from reference TRBV18 and TRBJ2-3): NAGVMQNPRHLVRRRGQEARLRCSPMKGHSHVYWYRQLPEEGLKFMVYLQKENIIDESGMPKERFSAEFPKEGPSILRIQQVVRGDSAAYFCASSPPEATDTQYFGPGTRLTVL.